The entry below gives a single T cell receptor beta chain sequence along with its context. The sample originates from a study of blood T cell repertoires in COVID-19. Overall study context: Sites across the United States, Italy and Spain contributed samples from acute and convalescent COVID-19.

CDR1 and CDR2 from the germline V gene are LGHNA and YSLEER. This CDR3 has 17 amino acids. The junction had 9 bases not matched to a gene; V was cut back by 2 bases and J by 8 bases. How the authors handled the data: Nucleated cell counts were estimated from reference gene primer amplification. The assay was immunoSEQ multiplex PCR, and TCRdb's table has in-frame clones only and misses some. V, J and clone size reflect that table, while D and trimming were determined from the DNA. The data hold some 160,000 clones, with about 80% observed a single time. The source material was peripheral blood. The rearrangement uses TRBV4-3 and TRBJ2-1; the match to TRBD2 covers 13 bases. The clonotype comes from a human donor in a cohort sampled during active COVID-19. The CDR3 region has the DNA TGCGCCAGCAGCCAAAGGACTAGCGGGAGCCATGGGGATGAGCAGTTCTTC. Translation: CASSQRTSGSHGDEQFF.